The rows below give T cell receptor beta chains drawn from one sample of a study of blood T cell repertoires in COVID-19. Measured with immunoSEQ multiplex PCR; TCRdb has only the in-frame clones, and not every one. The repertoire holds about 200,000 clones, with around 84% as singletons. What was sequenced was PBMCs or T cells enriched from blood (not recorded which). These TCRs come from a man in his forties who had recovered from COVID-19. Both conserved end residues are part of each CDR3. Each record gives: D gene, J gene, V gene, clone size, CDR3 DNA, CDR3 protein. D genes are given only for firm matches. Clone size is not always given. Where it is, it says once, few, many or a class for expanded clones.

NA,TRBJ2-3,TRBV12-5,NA,TGTGCTAGTGGTTTGGGTAGTTCACCTCAGCGGGTTACAGATACGCAGTATTTT,CASGLGSSPQRVTDTQYF
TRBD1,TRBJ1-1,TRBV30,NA,TGTGCCTGGAGTGTATCAACAGGGGGCATGAACACTGAAGCTTTCTTT,CAWSVSTGGMNTEAFF
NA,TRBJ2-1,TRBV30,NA,TGTGCCTGGAGTGTATCTACAGAATACAATGAGCAGTTCTTC,CAWSVSTEYNEQFF
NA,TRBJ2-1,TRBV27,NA,TGTGCCAGCAGTTTTTTTAGCGGAAGTCCCTACAATGAGCAGTTCTTC,CASSFFSGSPYNEQFF
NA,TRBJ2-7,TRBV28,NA,TGTGCCAGCAGTTTAGTAGCTGGCGAGCAGTACTTC,CASSLVAGEQYF
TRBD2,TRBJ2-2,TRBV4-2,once,TGTGCCAGCAGCCGGAATAGCGGGAGGGACACCGGGGAGCTGTTTTTT,CASSRNSGRDTGELFF
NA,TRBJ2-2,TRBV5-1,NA,TGCGCCAGCAGCTTGGCTGGCGGGACGAACACCGGGGAGCTGTTTTTT,CASSLAGGTNTGELFF
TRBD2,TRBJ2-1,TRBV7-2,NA,TGTGCCAGCAGTCGGATAGCGGGAGGGTTGGATGAGCAGTTCTTC,CASSRIAGGLDEQFF
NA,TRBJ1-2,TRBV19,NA,TGTGCCAGTGACGGGGGCTATGGCTACACCTTC,CASDGGYGYTF
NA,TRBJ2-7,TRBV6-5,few,TGTGCCAGCAGCCCCAGAGCGGGCTCCTACGAGCAGTACTTC,CASSPRAGSYEQYF
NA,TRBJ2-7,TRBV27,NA,TGTGCCAGCCTATTGGCCTACGAGCAGTACTTC,CASLLAYEQYF
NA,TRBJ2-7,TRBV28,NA,TGTGCCAGCAGTTCCTGGGCCGAGCAGTACTTC,CASSSWAEQYF
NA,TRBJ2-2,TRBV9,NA,TGTGCCAGCAGCCTACTAAGCGGGGAGCTGTTTTTT,CASSLLSGELFF
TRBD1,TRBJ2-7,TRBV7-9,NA,TGTGCCAGCAGCTCGGGACAGACCTACGAGCAGTACTTC,CASSSGQTYEQYF
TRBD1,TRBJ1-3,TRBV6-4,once,TGTGCCAGCAGGGCCGAAAGACACAGGGGGGTTATGAAAAACACCATATATTTT,CASRAERHRGVMKNTIYF
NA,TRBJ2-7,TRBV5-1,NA,TGCGCCAGCAGCCCGGGTGGGGCCGGGTACGAGCAGTACTTC,CASSPGGAGYEQYF
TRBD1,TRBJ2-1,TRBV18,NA,TGTGCCAGCTCCTCTAACGTAGGGGGCGCCGATGAGCAGTTCTTC,CASSSNVGGADEQFF
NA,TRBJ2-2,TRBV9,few,TGTGCCAGCAGCGTAGATGGCGGAGACGGGGAGCTGTTTTTT,CASSVDGGDGELFF
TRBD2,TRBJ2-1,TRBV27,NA,TGTGCCAGCAGTTTAGGGACTAGCGGCTCCTACAATGAGCAGTTCTTC,CASSLGTSGSYNEQFF
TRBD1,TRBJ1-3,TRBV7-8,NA,TGTGCCAGCAGCGACGGGACAGGAGCTGGAAACACCATATATTTT,CASSDGTGAGNTIYF
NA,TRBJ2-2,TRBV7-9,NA,TGTGCCAGCAGCCCCTCAGGAGGGGTAGGGGGCGGAAACGGGGAGCTGTTTTTT,CASSPSGGVGGGNGELFF
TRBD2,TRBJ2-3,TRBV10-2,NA,TGCGCCAGCAGTCCCCGAGGAGCGGGAGTCGCAGATACGCAGTATTTT,CASSPRGAGVADTQYF
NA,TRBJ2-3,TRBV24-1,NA,TGTGCCACCAGTGATTTACGCGAGTTGACAGATACGCAGTATTTT,CATSDLRELTDTQYF
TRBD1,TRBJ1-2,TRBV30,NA,TGTGCCTGGAGCGCCACAGGGGGCATCTATGGCTACACCTTC,CAWSATGGIYGYTF
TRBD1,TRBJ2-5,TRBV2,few,TGTGCCAGCTGGTTGACAGGGGGCCAAGAGACCCAGTACTTC,CASWLTGGQETQYF
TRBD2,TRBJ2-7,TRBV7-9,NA,TGTGCCAGCAGCTTAGCGGGACTAGCGGGAGACGAGCAGTACTTC,CASSLAGLAGDEQYF
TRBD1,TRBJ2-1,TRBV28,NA,TGTGCCAGCACTCACTTTGGGGCAGGGGGCGTAATAAATGAGCAGTTCTTC,CASTHFGAGGVINEQFF
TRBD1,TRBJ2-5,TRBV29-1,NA,TGCAGCGTTGAAGTTCGGGAGGACAGGGGGCATGAAGAGACCCAGTACTTC,CSVEVREDRGHEETQYF
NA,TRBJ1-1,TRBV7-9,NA,TGTGCCAGCAGCGCACTTGGCACTGAAGCTTTCTTT,CASSALGTEAFF
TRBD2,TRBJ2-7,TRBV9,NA,TGTGCCAGCAGCGTAGGGCTAGCGGGAGGGCCAAACGAGCAGTACTTC,CASSVGLAGGPNEQYF
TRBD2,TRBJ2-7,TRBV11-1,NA,TGTGCCAGCAGCTTAGGGGTAGCGGGAGTCTACGAGCAGTACTTC,CASSLGVAGVYEQYF
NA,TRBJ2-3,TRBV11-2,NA,TGTGCCAGCAGCCGAGGGACTCGGGGCACAGATACGCAGTATTTT,CASSRGTRGTDTQYF
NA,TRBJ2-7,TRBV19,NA,TGTGCCAGTAGTAGCGGGTTTAGCGCCTACGAGCAGTACTTC,CASSSGFSAYEQYF
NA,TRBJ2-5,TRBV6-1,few,TGTGCCAGCAGTGATAGTGCCACAGGGTTCCCAGGAGAGACCCAGTACTTC,CASSDSATGFPGETQYF
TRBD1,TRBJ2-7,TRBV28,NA,TGTGCCAGCGGCGTGGGACAGGGAATGAGGAGGCAGTACTTC,CASGVGQGMRRQYF
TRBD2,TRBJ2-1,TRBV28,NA,TGTGCCAGCAGTAAACTAGCGGAAAACAATGAGCAGTTCTTC,CASSKLAENNEQFF
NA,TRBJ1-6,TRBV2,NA,TGTGCCAGCAGGGACAGACCTTACTCCTATAATTCACCCCTCCACTTT,CASRDRPYSYNSPLHF
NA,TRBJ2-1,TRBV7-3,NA,TGTGCCAGCAGCTTAGCTTTTGGGGAGTTCAATGAGCAGTTCTTC,CASSLAFGEFNEQFF
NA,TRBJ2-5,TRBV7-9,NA,TGTGCCAGCAGCTTAGCCGGGACAAACGTAGGGGAGACCCAGTACTTC,CASSLAGTNVGETQYF
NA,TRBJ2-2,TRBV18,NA,TGTGCCAGCTCACCATCAGCGGTGTTCGGGGAGCTGTTTTTT,CASSPSAVFGELFF
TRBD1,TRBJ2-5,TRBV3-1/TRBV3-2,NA,TGTGCCAGCAGCCAACCGGGACAGGGGGCGAAGGAGACCCAGTACTTC,CASSQPGQGAKETQYF
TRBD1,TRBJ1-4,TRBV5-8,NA,TGTGCCAGCAGCACCGGACAGGGGGCTGAAAAACTGTTTTTT,CASSTGQGAEKLFF
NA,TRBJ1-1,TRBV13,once,TGTGCCAGCAGCTTTTCGGTTAACACTGAAGCTTTCTTT,CASSFSVNTEAFF
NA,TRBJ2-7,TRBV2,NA,TGTGCCAGCAGAGAGCGGACGAGCTCCTACGAGCAGTACTTC,CASRERTSSYEQYF
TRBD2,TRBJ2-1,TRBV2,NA,TGTGCCAGTCGAAACGGGGCTAGCGGGAGGAGGGGCAATGAGCAGTTCTTC,CASRNGASGRRGNEQFF
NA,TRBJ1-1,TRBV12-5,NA,TGTGCTAGTGGTTCGGGGTTGATGTCCACTGAAGCTTTCTTT,CASGSGLMSTEAFF